This TCR beta chain stems from a study of beta chain features in type 1 diabetes. Whole-study findings and limits: Possibly, sequencing cDNA over-represented cells that had high TCR expression levels. Patients' naive, central memory and regulatory TCRB repertoires appeared more alike than those of healthy donors.

About 100 mL of blood, on average, came from one heparinised draw per donor. Sorting based on CD45RO/CCR7/CD25/CD127/CD95/CD27 separated CD4+ naive, central memory, regulatory and stem cell-like memory cells. There are a few counts of this clone. Its specificity is not known. CDR3 length equals 13 residues. V was trimmed by 5 bases and J by 3 bases, leaving 10 bases between them. Per germline, CDR1 KGHSH and CDR2 LQKENI. Reverse transcription of all isolated RNA meant that expressed TCRB transcripts were sequenced. Measured with immunoSEQ multiplex PCR; TCRdb has only the in-frame clones, and not every one. The repertoire includes roughly 150,000 clones, 8.1% of them detected once, and 0.55% to 0.75% sits in the top ten.

The chain uses TRBV18 and TRBJ1-1; no reliable D call. The sequenced material came from central memory CD4+ T cells from blood. This TCR was sampled from a man aged 18-30 years in good health. The CDR3, as DNA: TGTGCCAGCTCAGACTCGCCAGACACTGAAGCTTTCTTT. Its protein product is CASSDSPDTEAFF. Complete variable domain (other parts from reference TRBV18 and TRBJ1-1): NAGVMQNPRHLVRRRGQEARLRCSPMKGHSHVYWYRQLPEEGLKFMVYLQKENIIDESGMPKERFSAEFPKEGPSILRIQQVVRGDSAAYFCASSDSPDTEAFFGQGTRLTVV.